This T cell receptor (beta chain) was sequenced in a study of blood T cells in healthy people across ages. Study results and caveats: The recorded TCR beta diversity per million T cells decreased in a roughly linear manner with age.

A sample-barcoded 5' primer and a J-beta primer mix were used in a second PCR of roughly 7 to 11 cycles. TCRdb ran MiXCR on the 5' RACE reads and lists one entry per CDR3 protein. The sample lists around 800,000 distinct CDR3 sequences; around half were seen once. Notes on this clonotype: As yet, its antigen is unknown.

The CDR3 totals 15 residues. The draw of peripheral blood yielded ten milliliters from each donor. The sequence was obtained from an elderly man in good health. V and J are TRBV21-1 and TRBJ1-2; the D segment call TRBD1 is taken from the table without a DNA check. TRBV21-1 is assigned pseudogene status. Source material: blood. CDR3 region: CASSNPTGSNYGYTF. CDR3 DNA: TGTGCCAGCAGCAACCCGACAGGGTCAAACTATGGCTACACCTTC.